This entry describes one T cell receptor (beta chain). Its antigen is undetermined. Germline values: CDR1 SEHNR, CDR2 FQNEAQ (reference sequence). With 6 bases removed from V and 0 bases from J, the gap between germline ends came to 2 bases. The CDR3 runs 12 residues. The data were obtained in a study of T cell responses to AZD1222 COVID-19 vaccine. The data were produced by immunoSEQ multiplex PCR, yet TCRdb's version contains in-frame clones alone and is incomplete. In the table there are about 120,000 clones, around 90% of which are singletons. Study observations and caveats: Sampling that yielded the repertoires occurred only after the peak T cell response. Baseline seropositivity characterized only six AZD1222 recipients. Of spike-specific TCRs, nearly half reportedly target regions left unmutated in variants. The donor cohort was predominantly white British with a female majority, and clonal diversity may have been underestimated.

This material consisted of peripheral blood, taken 28 days after the second AZD1222 dose. The chain has TRBV7-9 and TRBJ2-2; D is unresolved. The sequence was obtained from an adult who received the AZD1222 COVID-19 vaccine. The CDR3 nucleotides are TGTGCCAGCAGTCCGAACACCGGGGAGCTGTTTTTT. Protein product: CASSPNTGELFF.